Shown below are 21 T cell receptor beta chains from a single sample sequenced in a study of T cells after yellow fever vaccination. TCRdb re-called the 5' RACE reads through MiXCR, storing one row per CDR3 protein. The table shows roughly 340,000 distinct CDR3 sequences, with about 8.7% occurring only once. The specimen was PBMCs, collected on the day of the first yellow fever vaccination. Source of these receptors: a man younger than 35 who received the YFV17D yellow fever vaccine.

This clonotype was counted many times. The genes are TRBV10-3 and TRBJ2-1, with D perhaps TRBD1 or TRBD2 (5 bases each). Germline V gene sequence: CDR1 ENHRY, CDR2 SYGVKD. Trimming removed 4 bases at V and 8 bases at J, with 9 bases between. The CDR3 extends over 12 amino acids. The CDR3 DNA is TGTGCCATCAGTGCGGGGACGGATGAGCAGTTCTTC. It translates to CAISAGTDEQFF.

This chain links TRBV6-2 or TRBV6-3 with TRBJ1-5; 8 bases agree with TRBD1. CDR3 size: 14 residues. V dropped 4 bases and J dropped 9; count of bases not matched to a gene: 8. Germline V gene data show CDR1 as MNHEY and CDR2 as SVGEGT. DNA of the CDR3: TGTGCCAGCAGTTCAGGACAGGGTAGATGGCCCCAGCATTTT. Translated: CASSSGQGRWPQHF.

This clonotype has ten or more counts. The CDR3 here is CASSPRGSYNEQFF. In DNA form, the CDR3 reads TGTGCCAGCAGCCCGCGTGGCTCCTACAATGAGCAGTTCTTC. This chain uses TRBV7-2 with TRBJ2-1; D not certain. Trimming took 5 bases from V and 0 from J, leaving 8 bases between them. The CDR3 is made up of 14 amino acids. Per germline, CDR1 SGHTA and CDR2 FQGNSA.

The V call is TRBV4-1, the J call TRBJ1-1, with D possibly TRBD1 on 5 matching bases. Trimming removed 7 bases from V and 2 bases from J, with 20 bases in between. The germline V gene has CDR1 MGHRA and CDR2 YSYEKL. The CDR3 is 16 amino acids. The CDR3 nucleotides are TGCGCCAGCAACCTTCGTATGACAGCAATAAACACTGAAGCTTTCTTT. Its translation: CASNLRMTAINTEAFF.

This clonotype was counted ten times or more. V and J are TRBV4-3 and TRBJ1-2; a possible D gene is TRBD1 (5 bases). The CDR3 totals 15 residues. Germline CDR1 reads LGHNA; CDR2 reads YSLEER. V lost 4 bases to trimming and J lost 6 bases, with 18 bases between them. CDR3 loop: CASSPKAWGFDGYTF. For the CDR3, the DNA is TGCGCCAGCAGCCCCAAGGCATGGGGCTTCGATGGCTACACCTTC.

This clonotype was counted only a few times. V usage is TRBV20-1 and J usage is TRBJ1-6; D gene ambiguous. The germline V and J ends were trimmed by 3 bases and 2 bases, with 11 bases remaining between them. The CDR3 is made up of 15 amino acids. Germline CDR1 and CDR2: DFQATT and SNEGSKA (reference sequence). This CDR3 reads CSASSRFAYNSPLHF. In nucleotides, the CDR3 is TGCAGTGCTAGCTCCAGGTTCGCCTATAATTCACCCCTCCACTTT.

The V and J genes are TRBV6-2 or TRBV6-3 and TRBJ1-2; a possible D gene is TRBD1 (6 bases). The V end lost 4 bases, the J end lost 5 bases, and 8 bases lay between the germline ends. The V gene's germline CDR1 is MNHEY and CDR2 SVGEGT. This CDR3 spans 12 amino acids. DNA for the CDR3: TGTGCCAGCAGTTGGGGGGCATATGGCTACACCTTC. This encodes CASSWGAYGYTF.

This clonotype has a handful of counts. This sequence joins TRBV14 and TRBJ2-1; 12 nucleotides align to TRBD2. The V gene end was trimmed by 0 bases and the J gene end by 4 bases; junction bases not matched to a gene: 4. The length of the CDR3 is 17 residues. CDR1 and CDR2 (germline): SGHDN, FVKESK. Here the CDR3 reads CASSQEQTSGGYNEQFF. In DNA form, the CDR3 reads TGTGCCAGCAGCCAAGAACAGACTAGCGGGGGATACAATGAGCAGTTCTTC. The full variable domain, completed using reference TRBV14 and TRBJ2-1, is EAGVTQFPSHSVIEKGQTVTLRCDPISGHDNLYWYRRVMGKEIKFLLHFVKESKQDESGMPNNRFLAERTGGTYSTLKVQPAELEDSGVYFCASSQEQTSGGYNEQFFGPGTRLTVL.

This chain joins TRBV7-2 and TRBJ2-3; 12 positions agree with TRBD2. The CDR3 has 18 amino acids. V lost 0 bases and J lost 2; bases outside the gene matches: 6. Germline V gene sequence: CDR1 SGHTA, CDR2 FQGNSA. DNA of the CDR3: TGTGCCAGCAGCTTAGCTAGGGGACTAGCGGGCGACACAGATACGCAGTATTTT. This gives the protein CASSLARGLAGDTDTQYF.

The chain joins TRBV6-1 to TRBJ2-7; D call uncertain. Germline V gene sequence: CDR1 MNHNS, CDR2 SASEGT. With 7 bases removed from V and 6 bases from J, the gap between germline ends came to 16 bases. The CDR3 is 13 residues long. CDR3 DNA sequence: TGTGCCAGCAACCCGACCAATACCCCCGAGCAGTACTTC. It translates to CASNPTNTPEQYF.

This clonotype showed up many times. The V call is TRBV4-3, the J call TRBJ2-3, with a weak D call TRBD1 (5 bases). CDR1 and CDR2 from the germline V gene are LGHNA and YSLEER. The CDR3 totals 14 residues. Trimming took 0 bases from V and 5 from J, leaving 9 bases between them. DNA of the CDR3: TGCGCCAGCAGCCAAGATCCAGGGATAGATACGCAGTATTTT. Its protein product is CASSQDPGIDTQYF.

There are a few counts of this clonotype. The chain recombines TRBV9 with TRBJ2-5, with D perhaps given as TRBD1 or TRBD2 (5 bases each). The CDR3 runs to 15 residues. Trimming stripped 0 bases from V and 1 base from J, with 10 bases between. Germline V gene sequence: CDR1 SGDLS, CDR2 YYNGEE. Here the CDR3 reads CASSVGGDLQETQYF. In DNA form, the CDR3 reads TGTGCCAGCAGCGTAGGAGGGGATCTCCAAGAGACCCAGTACTTC.

This chain uses TRBV5-1 with TRBJ2-6; possible D gene TRBD1, 6 bases. CDR3 length: 16 residues. The ends were cut back, 2 bases at V and 0 bases at J, with 9 bases in the middle. CDR1 SGHRS and CDR2 YFSETQ come from the germline V gene. The CDR3 DNA reads TGCGCCAGCAGCTTAACAGGGATCTCTGGGGCCAACGTCCTGACTTTC. Translating it yields CASSLTGISGANVLTF.

The chain couples TRBV2 to TRBJ2-2; unclear D gene. The CDR3 loop spans 13 amino acids. The germline gives CDR1 SNHLY, CDR2 FYNNEI. With 7 bases removed from V and 8 bases from J, the gap between germline ends came to 14 bases. The CDR3 loop is CASNGPVGGELFF. The CDR3 coding sequence is TGTGCCAGCAATGGCCCGGTGGGAGGGGAGCTGTTTTTT. The full variable domain, completed using reference TRBV2 and TRBJ2-2, is EPEVTQTPSHQVTQMGQEVILRCVPISNHLYFYWYRQILGQKVEFLVSFYNNEISEKSEIFDDQFSVERPDGSNFTLKIRSTKLEDSAMYFCASNGPVGGELFFGEGSRLTVL.

This clonotype has a handful of counts. The V call is TRBV6-2 or TRBV6-3, the J call TRBJ1-5, with 8 bases lining up with TRBD1. The CDR3 has 16 residues. Per germline, CDR1 MNHEY and CDR2 SVGEGT. V dropped 4 bases and J dropped 4; count of bases not matched to a gene: 9. CDR3 sequence reads: CASSSLRGPPNQPQHF. The DNA for the CDR3 is TGTGCCAGCAGTTCCCTCAGGGGGCCACCGAATCAGCCCCAGCATTTT.

In its sample, this clonotype was seen many times. This chain connects TRBV7-2 to TRBJ1-5, with D unclear. The V end was cut by 4 bases, the J end by 7 bases, with 8 bases between. CDR1 is SGHTA, CDR2 FQGNSA, per germline. CDR3 length: 12 residues. CDR3 in amino acids: CASSWVGQPQHF. In DNA, the CDR3 is TGTGCCAGCAGCTGGGTAGGGCAGCCCCAGCATTTT.

At least ten counts were recorded for this clonotype. The genes are TRBV3-1 and TRBJ2-1, with 9 bases identical to TRBD2. Germline assignment: CDR1 LGHDT and CDR2 YNNKEL (reference sequence). V dropped 4 bases and J dropped 9; count of bases not matched to a gene: 13. The CDR3 length is 16 residues. The CDR3: CASSPPGGGALSEQFF. In nucleotides, the CDR3 is TGTGCCAGCAGCCCCCCCGGCGGGGGGGCCTTGAGTGAGCAGTTCTTC.

The chain links TRBV28 to TRBJ2-2; 10 bases fit TRBD2. J lost 0 bases, V lost 5 bases, and 6 bases had no gene match. This CDR3 is built from 17 residues. Germline assignment: CDR1 MDHEN and CDR2 SYDVKM. CDR3 in amino acids: CASSRGLAGANTGELFF. CDR3 bases: TGTGCCAGCAGTAGGGGGCTAGCGGGGGCGAACACCGGGGAGCTGTTTTTT.

This clonotype was recorded many times. V usage is TRBV5-1 and J usage is TRBJ1-3; D gene uncertain. The CDR3 spans 14 residues. The V end was cut by 0 bases, the J end by 1 base, with 5 bases between. Germline loops: CDR1 SGHRS, CDR2 YFSETQ. The CDR3 sequence is CASSLDGSGNTIYF. CDR3 coding DNA: TGCGCCAGCAGCTTGGACGGATCTGGAAACACCATATATTTT.

This clonotype has just a few counts. V usage is TRBV5-1 and J usage is TRBJ1-1, with 8 bases lining up with TRBD1. V lost 4 bases and J lost 11; bases outside the gene matches: 10. The CDR3 sequence is 13 residues long. CDR1 and CDR2 from the germline V gene are SGHRS and YFSETQ. CDR3 nucleotides: TGCGCCAGCAGCCCATCGACAGGGGATCAGGCTTTCTTT. Amino acids: CASSPSTGDQAFF. The variable domain in full, completed from reference TRBV5-1 and TRBJ1-1, reads KAGVTQTPRYLIKTRGQQVTLSCSPISGHRSVSWYQQTPGQGLQFLFEYFSETQRNKGNFPGRFSGRQFSNSRSEMNVSTLELGDSALYLCASSPSTGDQAFFGQGTRLTVV.

This chain joins TRBV19 and TRBJ1-1; TRBD1 matches at 8 bases. This CDR3 contains 18 residues. Germline CDR1 is LNHDA and CDR2 is SQIVND (reference sequence). J lost 2 bases, V lost 5 bases, and 16 bases had no gene match. CDR3 DNA: TGTGCCAGTAGTCATGCCGCCGACAGGGGAAGTGGTAACACTGAAGCTTTCTTT. Its protein product is CASSHAADRGSGNTEAFF. The full variable domain, rest sourced from reference TRBV19 and TRBJ1-1, is DGGITQSPKYLFRKEGQNVTLSCEQNLNHDAMYWYRQDPGQGLRLIYYSQIVNDFQKGDIAEGYSVSREKKESFPLTVTSAQKNPTAFYLCASSHAADRGSGNTEAFFGQGTRLTVV.